Reported below is one TCR beta chain. Its target is not known. The sample is drawn from a study of PD-1 blockade in classical Hodgkin lymphoma. TCRdb's table, derived via immunoSEQ multiplex PCR, lists solely in-frame clones and lacks some. The sample contains around 20,000 clones, around 70% of which appear only once. Notes on the study in general: Repertoires differed for reasons still undefined, possibly disease activity or prior therapy. Similar baseline diversity was found in complete responders and newly diagnosed patients.

Time point reported: cycle 4 day 1 (C4D1), after less than seven weeks of nivolumab. Brentuximab vedotin exposure varied, and every patient relapsed after autologous stem cell transplantation. The V gene's germline CDR1 is LGHNA and CDR2 YSLEER. The length of the CDR3 is 16 residues. Trimming stripped 0 bases from V and 3 bases from J, with 12 bases between. The rearrangement uses TRBV4-3 and TRBJ2-1; D tentatively reads TRBD1 or TRBD2 (5 bases each). The sequence came from a human donor with classical Hodgkin lymphoma. The sequencing here drew on peripheral blood mononuclear cells (PBMCs), taken before the fourth cycle of nivolumab. In DNA form, the CDR3 reads TGCGCCAGCAGCCAAGATTGGGGGTCCTACTACAATGAGCAGTTCTTC. Translated: CASSQDWGSYYNEQFF.